Reported below is one TCR beta chain. Its antigen is not identified. The data originate from a study of shared clonotypes between healthy human individuals. Data came from immunoSEQ multiplex PCR; TCRdb stores just in-frame clones and leaves some out. The repertoire includes a few million clones, approximately 96% of them detected once, and about 0.13% sits in the top ten. CD45RA-negative memory and CD45RA+ naive subsets were split from the CD4+ cells. Findings and limits, study-wide: Larger estimated richness was generally seen in naive subsets than in memory subsets.

This CDR3 spans 16 amino acids. The V end lost 3 bases, the J end lost 4 bases, and 15 bases lay between the germline ends. Germline-derived CDR1 and CDR2 are KGHSH and LQKENI. The chain uses TRBV18 and TRBJ2-2, with a possible D match to TRBD1 (6 bases). This receptor was obtained from a man aged 18 to 35 in good health. Sample: naive CD4+ T cells sorted from blood. Stated subset: CD45RA+ positively selected. Here the CDR3 reads CASSPPRGAGTGELFF. In DNA, the CDR3 is TGTGCCAGCTCACCTCCCAGGGGCGCTGGCACCGGGGAGCTGTTTTTT.